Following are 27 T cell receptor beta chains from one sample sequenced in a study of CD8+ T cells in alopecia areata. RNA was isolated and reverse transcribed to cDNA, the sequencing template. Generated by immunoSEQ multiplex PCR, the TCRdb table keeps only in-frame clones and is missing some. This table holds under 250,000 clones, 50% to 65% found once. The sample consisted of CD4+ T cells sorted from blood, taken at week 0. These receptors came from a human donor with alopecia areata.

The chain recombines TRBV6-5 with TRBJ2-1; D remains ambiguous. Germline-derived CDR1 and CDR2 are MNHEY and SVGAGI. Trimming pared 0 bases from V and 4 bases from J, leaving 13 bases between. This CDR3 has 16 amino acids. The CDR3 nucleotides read TGTGCCAGCAGTTACTCGACCAACCGACGGTACAATGAGCAGTTCTTC. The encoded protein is CASSYSTNRRYNEQFF.

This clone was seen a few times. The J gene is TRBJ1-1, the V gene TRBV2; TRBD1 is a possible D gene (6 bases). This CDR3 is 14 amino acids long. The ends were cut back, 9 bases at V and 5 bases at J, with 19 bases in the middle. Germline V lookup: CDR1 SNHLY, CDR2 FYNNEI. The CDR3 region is CASTTGPWGTEAFF. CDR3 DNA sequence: TGTGCCAGTACGACAGGCCCTTGGGGAACTGAAGCTTTCTTT.

The CDR3 nucleotides are TGTGCCAGCAGTGAACTGAGAGGGTGCAGCTTAGGGCCCCAGCATTTT. It specifies CASSELRGCSLGPQHF. The V and J genes are TRBV25-1 and TRBJ1-5; no firm D call. Germline values: CDR1 MGHDK, CDR2 SYGVNS. This CDR3 has 16 amino acids. Trimming took 2 bases from V and 9 from J, leaving 20 bases between them.

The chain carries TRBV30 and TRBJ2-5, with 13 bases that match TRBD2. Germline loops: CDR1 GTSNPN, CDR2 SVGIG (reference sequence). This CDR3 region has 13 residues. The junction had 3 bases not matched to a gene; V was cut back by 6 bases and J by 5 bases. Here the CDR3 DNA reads TGTGCCTGCACGACTAGCGGGGGGGAGACCCAGTACTTC. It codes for CACTTSGGETQYF.

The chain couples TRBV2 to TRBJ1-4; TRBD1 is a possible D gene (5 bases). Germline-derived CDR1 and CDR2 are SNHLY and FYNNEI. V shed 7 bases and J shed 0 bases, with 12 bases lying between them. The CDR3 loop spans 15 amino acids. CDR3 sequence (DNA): TGTGCCAGCAAGGTCAGGGCCGCAACTAATGAAAAACTGTTTTTT. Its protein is CASKVRAATNEKLFF. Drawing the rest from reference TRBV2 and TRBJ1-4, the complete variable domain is EPEVTQTPSHQVTQMGQEVILRCVPISNHLYFYWYRQILGQKVEFLVSFYNNEISEKSEIFDDQFSVERPDGSNFTLKIRSTKLEDSAMYFCASKVRAATNEKLFFGSGTQLSVL.

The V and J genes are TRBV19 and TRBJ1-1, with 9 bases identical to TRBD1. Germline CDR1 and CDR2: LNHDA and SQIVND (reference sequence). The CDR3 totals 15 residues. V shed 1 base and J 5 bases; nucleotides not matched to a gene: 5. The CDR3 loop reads CASSIAADRGTEAFF. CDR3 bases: TGTGCCAGTAGTATAGCAGCGGACAGGGGAACTGAAGCTTTCTTT.

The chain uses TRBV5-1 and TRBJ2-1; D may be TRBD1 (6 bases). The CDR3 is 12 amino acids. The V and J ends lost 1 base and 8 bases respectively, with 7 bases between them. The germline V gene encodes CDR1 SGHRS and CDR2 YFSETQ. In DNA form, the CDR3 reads TGCGCCAGCAGCTTGCAGGGGCATGAGCAGTTCTTC. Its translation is CASSLQGHEQFF.

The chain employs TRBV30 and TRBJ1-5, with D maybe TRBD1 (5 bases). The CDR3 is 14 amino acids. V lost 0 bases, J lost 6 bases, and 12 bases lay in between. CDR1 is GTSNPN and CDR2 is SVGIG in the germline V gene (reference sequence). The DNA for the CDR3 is TGTGCCTGGAGTGTACAAAAAGGGGCTCAGCCCCAGCATTTT. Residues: CAWSVQKGAQPQHF.

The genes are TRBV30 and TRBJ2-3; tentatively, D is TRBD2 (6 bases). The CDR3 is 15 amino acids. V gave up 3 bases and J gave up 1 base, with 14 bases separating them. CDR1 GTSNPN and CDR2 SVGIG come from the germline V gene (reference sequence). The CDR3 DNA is TGTGCCTGGAGGGGTCGGGAGTGGGGCACAGATACGCAGTATTTT. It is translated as CAWRGREWGTDTQYF.

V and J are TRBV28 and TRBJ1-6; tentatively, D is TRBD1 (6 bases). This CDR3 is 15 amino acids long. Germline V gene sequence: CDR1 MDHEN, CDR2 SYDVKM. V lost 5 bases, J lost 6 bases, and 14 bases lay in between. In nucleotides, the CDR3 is TGTGCCAGCAGTCCGCGAGAAGGGGGTAATTCACCCCTCCACTTT. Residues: CASSPREGGNSPLHF. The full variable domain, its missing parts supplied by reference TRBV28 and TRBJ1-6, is DVKVTQSSRYLVKRTGEKVFLECVQDMDHENMFWYRQDPGLGLRLIYFSYDVKMKEKGDIPEGYSVSREKKERFSLILESASTNQTSMYLCASSPREGGNSPLHFGNGTRLTVT.

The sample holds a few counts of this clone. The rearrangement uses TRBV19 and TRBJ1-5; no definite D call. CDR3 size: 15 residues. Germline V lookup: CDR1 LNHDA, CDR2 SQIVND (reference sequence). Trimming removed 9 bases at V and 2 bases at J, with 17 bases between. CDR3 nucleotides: TGTGCCAGCGACAAGGGTGGGCAGCGCAATCAGCCCCAGCATTTT. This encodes CASDKGGQRNQPQHF.

The CDR3 DNA reads as TGTGCCTGGGCTGGGCAAGAAGCTTTCTTT. This gives the protein CAWAGQEAFF. This sequence joins TRBV30 and TRBJ1-1; no reliable D call. CDR1 is GTSNPN and CDR2 is SVGIG in the germline V gene (reference sequence). Trimming took 5 bases from V and 8 from J, leaving 9 bases between them. This CDR3 is 10 amino acids long.

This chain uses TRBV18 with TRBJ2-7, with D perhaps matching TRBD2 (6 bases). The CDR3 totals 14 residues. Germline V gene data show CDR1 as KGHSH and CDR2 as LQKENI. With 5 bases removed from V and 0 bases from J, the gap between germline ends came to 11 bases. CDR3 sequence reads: CASSSGLSSYEQYF. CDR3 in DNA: TGTGCCAGCTCATCGGGACTCAGCTCCTACGAGCAGTACTTC.

DNA of the CDR3: TGTGCCAGCAGCCGAGAACGTGGGACAGGGGATGAGCAGTTCTTC. Amino acid sequence: CASSRERGTGDEQFF. The genes are TRBV2 and TRBJ2-1, with 10 bases that match TRBD1. V lost 6 bases, J lost 8 bases, and 10 bases stayed unmatched. This CDR3 has 15 amino acids. In germline, CDR1 is SNHLY, CDR2 FYNNEI.

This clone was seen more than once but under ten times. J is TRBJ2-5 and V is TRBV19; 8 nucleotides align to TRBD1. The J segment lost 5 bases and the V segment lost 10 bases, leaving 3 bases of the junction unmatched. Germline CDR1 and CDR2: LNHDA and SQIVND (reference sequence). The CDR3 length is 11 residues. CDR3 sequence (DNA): TGTGCCACCCGACAGGGGGAGACCCAGTACTTC. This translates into CATRQGETQYF.

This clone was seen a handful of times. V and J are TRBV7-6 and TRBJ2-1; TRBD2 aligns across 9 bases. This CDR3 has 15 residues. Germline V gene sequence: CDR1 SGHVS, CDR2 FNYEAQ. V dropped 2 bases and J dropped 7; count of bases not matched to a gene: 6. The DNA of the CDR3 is TGTGCCAGCAGCTTACTAGCGGGATATGGTAATGAGCAGTTCTTC. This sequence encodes CASSLLAGYGNEQFF.

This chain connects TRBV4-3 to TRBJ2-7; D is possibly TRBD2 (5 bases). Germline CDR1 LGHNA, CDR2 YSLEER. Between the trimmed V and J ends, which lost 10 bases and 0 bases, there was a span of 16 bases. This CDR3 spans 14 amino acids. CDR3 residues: CATARGSFSYEQYF. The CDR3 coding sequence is TGCGCCACGGCCCGGGGTAGCTTCTCCTACGAGCAGTACTTC.

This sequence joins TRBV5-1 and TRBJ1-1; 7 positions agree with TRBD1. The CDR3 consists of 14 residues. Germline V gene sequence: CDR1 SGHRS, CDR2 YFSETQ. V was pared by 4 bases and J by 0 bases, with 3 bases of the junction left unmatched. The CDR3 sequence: CASSAGQMNTEAFF. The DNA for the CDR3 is TGCGCCAGCAGCGCGGGACAGATGAACACTGAAGCTTTCTTT.

DNA of the CDR3: TGTGCCAGCAGCGCCCGGAGAGGGAACACCGGGGAGCTGTTTTTT. Residues: CASSARRGNTGELFF. The chain links TRBV7-2 to TRBJ2-2; no reliable D call. CDR3 length equals 15 residues. Trimming left V 5 bases short and J 1 base short, with 11 bases between. In germline, CDR1 is SGHTA, CDR2 FQGNSA.

The CDR3 reads CASSSPGTKGEQYF. CDR3 in DNA: TGCGCCAGCAGCTCCCCGGGGACAAAAGGGGAGCAGTACTTC. This chain joins TRBV4-1 and TRBJ2-7; tentatively, D is TRBD1 (6 bases). CDR1 MGHRA and CDR2 YSYEKL come from the germline V gene. V was trimmed by 5 bases and J by 7 bases, leaving 18 bases between them. The CDR3 is made up of 14 amino acids.

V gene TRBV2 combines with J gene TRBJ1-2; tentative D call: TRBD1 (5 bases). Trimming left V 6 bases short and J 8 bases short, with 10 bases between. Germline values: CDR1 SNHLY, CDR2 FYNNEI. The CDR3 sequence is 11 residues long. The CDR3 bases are TGTGCCAGCAGGGACATCGGCGGCTACACCTTC. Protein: CASRDIGGYTF.

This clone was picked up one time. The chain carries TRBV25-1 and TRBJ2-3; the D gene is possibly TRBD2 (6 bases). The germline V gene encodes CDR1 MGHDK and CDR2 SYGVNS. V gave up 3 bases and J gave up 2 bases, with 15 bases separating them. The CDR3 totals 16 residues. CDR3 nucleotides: TGTGCCAGCAGTGAGGGGGGTACAACGAACACAGATACGCAGTATTTT. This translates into CASSEGGTTNTDTQYF.

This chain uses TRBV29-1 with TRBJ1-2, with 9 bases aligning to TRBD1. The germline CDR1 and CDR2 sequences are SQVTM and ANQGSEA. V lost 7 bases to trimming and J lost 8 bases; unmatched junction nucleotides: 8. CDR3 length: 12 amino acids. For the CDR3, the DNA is TGCAGCGGCGGACAGGGGCAAGGGGGCTACACCTTC. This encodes CSGGQGQGGYTF.

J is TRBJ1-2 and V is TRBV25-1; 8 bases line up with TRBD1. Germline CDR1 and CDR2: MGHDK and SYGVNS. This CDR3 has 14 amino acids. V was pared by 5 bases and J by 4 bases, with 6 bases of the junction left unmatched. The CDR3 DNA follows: TGTGCCAGCAGTTCGAGAGACAGGGGCTATGGCTACACCTTC. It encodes CASSSRDRGYGYTF.

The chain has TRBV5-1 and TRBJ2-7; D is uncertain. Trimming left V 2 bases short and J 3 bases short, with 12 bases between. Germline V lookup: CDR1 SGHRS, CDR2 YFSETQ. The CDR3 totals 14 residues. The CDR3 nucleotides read TGCGCCAGCAGCTTCGGAGAGCGCGTCTACGAGCAGTACTTC. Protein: CASSFGERVYEQYF.

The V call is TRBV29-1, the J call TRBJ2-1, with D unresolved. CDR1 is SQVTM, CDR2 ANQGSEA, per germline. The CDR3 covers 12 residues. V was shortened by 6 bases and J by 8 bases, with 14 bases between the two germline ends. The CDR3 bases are TGCAGCGTGGGGTACAGTCAATATGAGCAGTTCTTC. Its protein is CSVGYSQYEQFF.

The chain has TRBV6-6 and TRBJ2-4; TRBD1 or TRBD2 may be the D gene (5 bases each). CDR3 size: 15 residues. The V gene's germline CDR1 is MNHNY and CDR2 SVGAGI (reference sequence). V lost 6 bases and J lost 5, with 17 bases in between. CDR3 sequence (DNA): TGTGCCAGCAGCCTGGGGCTAGCAACCCAAAACATTCAGTACTTC. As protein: CASSLGLATQNIQYF.